Here is one T cell receptor (beta chain) with its context. Its antigen remains unidentified. The PCR had 60 Vbeta and 13 Jbeta primers. Assay: immunoSEQ multiplex PCR; the TCRdb copy retains only in-frame clones and omits some. The sample table sets out 65,000 to 95,000 clones. The source of the sample is a study of cytomegalovirus exposure and HLA in healthy donors. Broader study findings: It was in a later analysis that TCR association rates were seen to vary by HLA locus, highest for DRB1 and lowest for HLA-C.

Germline loops: CDR1 SGHRS, CDR2 YFSETQ. With 2 bases clipped from V and 5 bases from J, the junction kept 2 bases outside the gene matches. The CDR3 length is 13 residues. The rearrangement uses TRBV5-1 and TRBJ2-5; TRBD1 agrees at 8 bases. The TCR was taken from a man in his thirties or forties in good health and CMV-seronegative. The material sequenced was PBMCs. CDR3 sequence: CASSLQGDETQYF. CDR3 coding DNA: TGCGCCAGCAGCTTACAGGGGGACGAGACCCAGTACTTC.